Given below is one T cell receptor (beta chain) in context. Its antigen is currently unknown. Reverse transcription of extracted RNA yielded cDNA, which provided the sequencing template. The protocol was immunoSEQ multiplex PCR, while the TCRdb copy is restricted to in-frame clones and leaves out a portion. The sample holds more than 150,000 clones, 40% to 65% seen once. The sample comes from a study of CD8+ T cells in alopecia areata. Study in general: Disease severity was quantified as SALT score of affected scalp area.

Overall study findings and caveats: In patients, TCRs were shared less clearly than in mice, and HLA may possibly be involved.

Looked up from germline, CDR1 is PRHDT and CDR2 is FYEKMQ (reference sequence). Trimming removed 5 bases at V and 4 bases at J, with 12 bases between. The CDR3 is 14 residues long. Described treatment: oral pan-JAK inhibitor, 5-10 mg twice daily. The material sequenced was CD8+ T cells sorted from blood, taken around week 54, from a patient treated with tofacitinib. This receptor was identified in a human donor with alopecia areata. J is TRBJ2-1 and V is TRBV13, with TRBD1 as a possible D gene (6 bases). This chain's CDR3 is CASSPQGFYNEQFF. CDR3 DNA sequence: TGTGCCAGCAGCCCGCAGGGGTTTTACAATGAGCAGTTCTTC.